The entry that follows covers one T cell receptor beta chain sequence. Its matching antigen is unknown. These data come from a study of T cell repertoires in ileal Crohn's disease. About the study: From the resection specimen's proximal margin, biopsies were taken as MI. Findings and caveats of the study: Endoscopic recurrence occurred in every patient whose clonality exceeded 26.8%.

The sample's time point: proximal margin of the surgical specimen (macroscopically non-inflamed). With 4 bases removed from V and 5 bases from J, the gap between germline ends came to 15 bases. The CDR3 loop spans 14 amino acids. CDR1 and CDR2 (germline): GTSNPN, SVGIG (reference sequence). The assay was immunoSEQ multiplex PCR, and TCRdb's table has in-frame clones only and misses some. The sample contains several thousand clones, roughly two thirds of which appear only once. Sequencing input: ileal tissue. This rearrangement joins TRBV30 to TRBJ2-1; D perhaps matches TRBD1 (5 bases). This receptor was taken from an adult with Crohn's disease. The CDR3 sequence is CAWKGRALHNEQFF. The CDR3 DNA follows: TGTGCCTGGAAGGGCAGGGCGTTGCACAATGAGCAGTTCTTC. Full variable domain (outside the CDR3, taken from reference TRBV30 and TRBJ2-1): SQTIHQWPATLVQPVGSPLSLECTVEGTSNPNLYWYRQAAGRGLQLLFYSVGIGQISSEVPQNLSASRPQDRQFILSSKKLLLSDSGFYLCAWKGRALHNEQFFGPGTRLTVL.